Following are 10 T cell receptor beta chains from one sample sequenced in a study of glioma-infiltrating T cells. Amplification of TCR alpha and beta CDR3 regions from RNA used iRepertoire nested multiplex PCR. TCRdb called the multiplex PCR reads again in MiXCR, with one record for every CDR3 protein. The sample records 100,000 to 150,000 distinct CDR3 sequences, 20% to 25% being singletons. The sequencing sample was made of glioma tissue, nonneoplastic brain tissue, or PBMCs (not recorded which). The receptors originated from a human donor with low-grade glioma or glioblastoma, undergoing nonglioma brain surgery, or in good health (not recorded which).

This clonotype was recorded at least ten times. V is TRBV4-2 and J is TRBJ2-7, with 7 bases aligning to TRBD2. CDR1 and CDR2 from the germline V gene are LGHNA and YNFKEQ. The CDR3 extends over 16 amino acids. V gave up 0 bases and J gave up 2 bases; unmatched junction bases: 7. The chain's CDR3 is CASSQEGSSGTYEQYF. The CDR3 DNA is TGTGCCAGCAGCCAAGAGGGGAGCAGCGGGACCTACGAGCAGTACTTC.

This clonotype was counted at least ten times. The V gene is TRBV29-1, the J gene TRBJ2-7, with a weak D call TRBD2 (7 bases). The V and J ends lost 4 bases and 6 bases respectively, with 10 bases between them. Germline V CDR1 and CDR2: SQVTM, ANQGSEA. The CDR3 is 11 amino acids. The CDR3 protein is CSVARGAEQYF. The CDR3 nucleotides read TGCAGCGTTGCCCGGGGGGCCGAGCAGTACTTC.

The chain couples TRBV12-3 or TRBV12-4 to TRBJ1-2, with no clear D. The CDR3 consists of 12 residues. The V end lost 8 bases, the J end lost 3 bases, and 10 bases lay between the germline ends. The CDR3 DNA reads as TGTGCCAGCTGTACAGCTGACTATGGCTACACCTTC. Amino acid sequence: CASCTADYGYTF.

This clonotype has a count of ten or more. The chain combines TRBV7-2 with TRBJ2-7, with D uncertain. From germline, CDR1 is SGHTA and CDR2 FQGNSA. The CDR3 contains 11 residues. The germline V and J ends were trimmed by 2 bases and 5 bases, with 4 bases remaining between them. CDR3 nucleotides: TGTGCCAGCAGCTTATCCAACGAGCAGTACTTC. Protein: CASSLSNEQYF.

On this clonotype itself: This may stem from a read error, because a much larger clone lies one nucleotide away. J is TRBJ2-7 and V is TRBV7-3, with 7 bases fitting TRBD1. V lost 8 bases to trimming and J lost 5 bases; unmatched junction nucleotides: 12. CDR1 and CDR2 (germline): SGHTA, FQGTGA. The CDR3 sequence is 14 residues long. The CDR3 loop reads CASRTTGVGDEQYF. Written as DNA, the CDR3 is TGTGCCAGCCGCACCACAGGGGTAGGTGACGAGCAGTACTTC.

This clonotype counts as medium-sized. The chain recombines TRBV2 with TRBJ1-1; no clear D gene. Germline V gene data show CDR1 as SNHLY and CDR2 as FYNNEI. The CDR3 is 14 amino acids. V was shortened by 11 bases and J by 0 bases, with 16 bases between the two germline ends. The chain's CDR3 is CAGKGSYLNTEAFF. CDR3 DNA sequence: TGTGCCGGCAAGGGCTCATACTTGAACACTGAAGCTTTCTTT.

This clonotype was counted between two and nine times. This sequence joins TRBV5-1 and TRBJ2-7; 9 nucleotides match TRBD1. Germline V CDR1 and CDR2: SGHRS, YFSETQ. V shed 5 bases and J 2 bases; nucleotides not matched to a gene: 8. The CDR3 sequence is 15 residues long. CDR3 sequence: CASSFGQGSTYEQYF. CDR3 DNA: TGCGCCAGCAGTTTCGGACAGGGGAGTACCTACGAGCAGTACTTC.

This clonotype was observed many times. The gene calls are TRBV7-2 and TRBJ2-3; 7 bases fit TRBD1. CDR1 and CDR2 from the germline V gene are SGHTA and FQGNSA. This CDR3 has 16 amino acids. J lost 2 bases, V lost 2 bases, and 7 bases had no gene match. CDR3 nucleotides: TGTGCCAGCAGCTTAACCGGGACAGAAGACACAGATACGCAGTATTTT. Its translation: CASSLTGTEDTDTQYF.

The table lists this clonotype with many counts. The rearrangement joins TRBV19 to TRBJ2-1; TRBD2 matches at 9 bases. Germline V CDR1 and CDR2: LNHDA, SQIVND (reference sequence). V was pared by 7 bases and J by 6 bases, with 16 bases of the junction left unmatched. The CDR3 contains 17 residues. The DNA for the CDR3 is TGTGCCAGTACCCGAGGAGGCGGACTAGCGAGATTCAATGAGCAGTTCTTC. Translated, it gives CASTRGGGLARFNEQFF.

Comments on this clonotype: This may be a read error, as it is one base from a much larger clone. Without the conserved terminal phenylalanine or tryptophan, this CDR3 likely stems from a read error. The chain is built from TRBV5-1 and TRBJ2-1, with 10 nucleotides matching TRBD2. This CDR3 is built from 16 residues. Germline CDR1 reads SGHRS; CDR2 reads YFSETQ. Losses at the gene ends were 4 bases for V and 3 bases for J; bases not matched to a gene: 7. Here the CDR3 DNA reads TGCGCCAGCAGCCCTAGCGGGAGACCGATCTACAATGAGCAGTTCCTC. Encoded protein: CASSPSGRPIYNEQFL.